This T cell receptor beta chain was captured in a study of cytomegalovirus exposure and HLA in healthy donors. In the study overall: Later, an analysis reported that the 130 or so validation repertoires had used the same platform as the approximately 670 first-cohort repertoires.

As for this clone: Its specificity is unknown.

Study-wide results and limits: Per published reports, the classifier diagnosed cytomegalovirus status with high specificity and sensitivity. Whilst most TCR sequences proved rare, a subset of public TCRs occurred across many donors. Altogether, about 160 TCR beta chains were recorded as cytomegalovirus-associated.

Germline V gives CDR1 SNHLY, CDR2 FYNNEI. The CDR3 extends over 16 amino acids. The V end was cut by 7 bases, the J end by 1 base, with 19 bases between. The method was immunoSEQ multiplex PCR; TCRdb's version includes in-frame clones alone and lacks a portion of them. Of approximately 280,000 clones in the sample, approximately 90% were seen once. The J gene is TRBJ1-1, the V gene TRBV2; TRBD1 is a possible D gene (5 bases). The sequenced sample consisted of PBMCs. This clonotype was sampled from a young woman in good health and CMV-seronegative. The CDR3 reads CASILPPQGTNTEAFF. The CDR3 nucleotides are TGTGCCAGCATTCTCCCTCCCCAGGGCACGAACACTGAAGCTTTCTTT.